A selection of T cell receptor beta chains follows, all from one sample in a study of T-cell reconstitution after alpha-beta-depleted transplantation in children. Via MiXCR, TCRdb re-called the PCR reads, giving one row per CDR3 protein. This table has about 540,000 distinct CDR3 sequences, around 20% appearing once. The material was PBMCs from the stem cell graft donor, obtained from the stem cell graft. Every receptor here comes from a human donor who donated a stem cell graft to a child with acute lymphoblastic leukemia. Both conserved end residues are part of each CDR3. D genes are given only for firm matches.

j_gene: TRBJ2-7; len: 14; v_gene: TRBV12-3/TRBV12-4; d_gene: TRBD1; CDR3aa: CASSLGTGQYEQYF
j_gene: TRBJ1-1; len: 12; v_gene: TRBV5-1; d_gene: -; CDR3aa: CASSLVDTEAFF
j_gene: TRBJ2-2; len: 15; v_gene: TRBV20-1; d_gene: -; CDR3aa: CSAPGKLGEAGELFF
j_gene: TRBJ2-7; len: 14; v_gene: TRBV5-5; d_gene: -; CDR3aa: CASSLEPGHYEQYF
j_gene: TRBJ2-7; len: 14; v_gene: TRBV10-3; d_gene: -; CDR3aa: CAIRDSSPSYEQYF
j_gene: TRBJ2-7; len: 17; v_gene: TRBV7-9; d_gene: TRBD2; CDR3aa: CASSPRLADLSSYEQYF
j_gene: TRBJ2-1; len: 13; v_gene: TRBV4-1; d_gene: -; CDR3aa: CASSQVVRNEQFF
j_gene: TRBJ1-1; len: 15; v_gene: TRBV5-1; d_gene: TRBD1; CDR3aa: CASSRLDRGPTEAFF
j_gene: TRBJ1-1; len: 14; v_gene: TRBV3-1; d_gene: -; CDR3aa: CASNLGHLNTEAFF
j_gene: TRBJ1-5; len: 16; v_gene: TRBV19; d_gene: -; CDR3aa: CASRDLLVYSNQPQHF
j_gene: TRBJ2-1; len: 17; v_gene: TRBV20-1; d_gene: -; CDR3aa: CSARDPRDVSSYNEQFF
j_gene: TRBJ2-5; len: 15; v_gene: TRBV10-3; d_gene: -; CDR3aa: CAISGGPGTQETQYF
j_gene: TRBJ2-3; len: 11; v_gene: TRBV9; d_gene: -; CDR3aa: CASSVVYTQYF
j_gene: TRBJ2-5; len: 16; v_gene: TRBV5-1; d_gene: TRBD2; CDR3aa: CASSSNLAGGQETQYF
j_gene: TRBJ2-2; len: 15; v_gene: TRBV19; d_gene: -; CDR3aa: CASSIGGPVTGELFF
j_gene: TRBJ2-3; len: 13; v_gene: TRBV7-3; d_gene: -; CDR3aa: CASSLGPIDTQYF
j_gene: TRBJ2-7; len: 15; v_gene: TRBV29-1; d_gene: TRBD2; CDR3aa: CSVRTSGYNSYEQYF
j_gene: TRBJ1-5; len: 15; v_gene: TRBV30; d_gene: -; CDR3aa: CAWSESSLGNQPQHF
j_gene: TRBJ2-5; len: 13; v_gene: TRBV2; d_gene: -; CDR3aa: CASKRGYQETQYF
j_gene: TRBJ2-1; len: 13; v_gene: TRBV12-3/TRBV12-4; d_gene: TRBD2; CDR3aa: CASSFPSGNEQFF
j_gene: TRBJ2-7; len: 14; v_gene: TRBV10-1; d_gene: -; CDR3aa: CASSEEGSPYEQYF
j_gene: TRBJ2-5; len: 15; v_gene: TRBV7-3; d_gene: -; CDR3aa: CASSPTGTPGETQYF
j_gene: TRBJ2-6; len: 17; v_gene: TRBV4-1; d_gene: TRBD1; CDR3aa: CASSSYDRGGGANVLTF
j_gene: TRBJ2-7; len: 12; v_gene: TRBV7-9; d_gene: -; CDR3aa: CASSHYSYEQYF
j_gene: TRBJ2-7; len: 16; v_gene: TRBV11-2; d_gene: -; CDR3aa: CASSLVVPGARVEQYF
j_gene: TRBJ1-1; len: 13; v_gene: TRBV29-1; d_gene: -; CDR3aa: CSVGRGANTEAFF
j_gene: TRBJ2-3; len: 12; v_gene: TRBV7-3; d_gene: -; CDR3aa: CASSLTGKDPYF
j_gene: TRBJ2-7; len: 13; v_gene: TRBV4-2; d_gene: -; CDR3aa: CASSQGAFYEQYF
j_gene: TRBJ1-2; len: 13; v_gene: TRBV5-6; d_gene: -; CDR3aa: CASSLVGNAGYTF
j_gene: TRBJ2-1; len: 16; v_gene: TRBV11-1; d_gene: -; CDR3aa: CASTPRAGSSYNEQFF
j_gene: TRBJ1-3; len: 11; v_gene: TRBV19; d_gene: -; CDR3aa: CASGNGNTIYF
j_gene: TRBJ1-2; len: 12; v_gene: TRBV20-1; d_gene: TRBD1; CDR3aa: CSAVRDRVGYTF
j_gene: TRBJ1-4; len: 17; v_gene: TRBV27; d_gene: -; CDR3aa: CASSYFPPQRPNEKLFF
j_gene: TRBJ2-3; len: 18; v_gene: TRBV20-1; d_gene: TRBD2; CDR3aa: CSARGGTSGSGPTDTQYF
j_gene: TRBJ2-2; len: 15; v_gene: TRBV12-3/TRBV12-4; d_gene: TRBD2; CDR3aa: CASTLSGANTGELFF
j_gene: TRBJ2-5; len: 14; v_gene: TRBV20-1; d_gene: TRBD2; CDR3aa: CSAFRPSGQETQYF
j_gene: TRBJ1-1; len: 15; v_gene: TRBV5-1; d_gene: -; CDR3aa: CASSLEGNLNTEAFF
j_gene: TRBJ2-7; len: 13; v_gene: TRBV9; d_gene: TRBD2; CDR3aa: CASSEREGSEQYF
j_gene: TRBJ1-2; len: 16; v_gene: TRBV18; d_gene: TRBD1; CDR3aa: CASSPPGQGSNYGYTF
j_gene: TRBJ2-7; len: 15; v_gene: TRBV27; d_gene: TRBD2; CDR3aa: CASRSGTSAAYEQYF
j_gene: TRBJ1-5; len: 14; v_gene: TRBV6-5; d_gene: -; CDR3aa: CASSYSGRDQPQHF
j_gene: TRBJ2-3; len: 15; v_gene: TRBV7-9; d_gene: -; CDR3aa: CASSGDGVLTDTQYF
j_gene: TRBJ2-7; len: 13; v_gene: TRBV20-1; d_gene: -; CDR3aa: CSANGIVSYEQYF
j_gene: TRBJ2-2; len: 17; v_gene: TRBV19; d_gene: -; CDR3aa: CASSPPTGTLHTGELFF
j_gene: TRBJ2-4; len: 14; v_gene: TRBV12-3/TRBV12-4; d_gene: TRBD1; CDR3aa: CASTAGQGENIQYF